This TCR beta chain was captured by sequencing in a study of T-cell memory formation after mild COVID-19. The wider study: Largely, the TCR clusters proved donor specific.

Worth noting for this clonotype: Its antigen is not identified. With a much larger clone just one base away, this may be a read error.

General study results and limits: Whether second-wave clones peaking at day 37 were SARS-CoV-2 specific went unconfirmed. Most CD4+ clones that shrank were in CM and EM, while CD8+ ones turned up in EMRA. Later expanders leaned CD4+, whereas day 15 to 85 contracting clones were balanced CD4/CD8.

In TCRdb, the 5' RACE reads were re-called with MiXCR into one record per CDR3 protein. The table lists about 410,000 distinct CDR3 sequences, more than 15% of them singletons. The CDR3 is made up of 15 amino acids. Trimming cost V 10 bases and J 7 bases, with 26 bases left between them. This chain uses TRBV6-7 with TRBJ2-7; D perhaps matches TRBD1 (7 bases). TRBV6-7 is an ORF for which the function is uncertain. The sequencing input was PBMCs or a T cell subset sorted from them (not recorded which). The receptor's source is a man aged 18-30 years who had mild COVID-19 (a few samples of this study predate the infection). Cell type and time point are not known. DNA of the CDR3: TGTGCCAACCTCCCCAACGACAGGGAGGTGAGGGAGCAGTACTTC. Translated, it gives CANLPNDREVREQYF.